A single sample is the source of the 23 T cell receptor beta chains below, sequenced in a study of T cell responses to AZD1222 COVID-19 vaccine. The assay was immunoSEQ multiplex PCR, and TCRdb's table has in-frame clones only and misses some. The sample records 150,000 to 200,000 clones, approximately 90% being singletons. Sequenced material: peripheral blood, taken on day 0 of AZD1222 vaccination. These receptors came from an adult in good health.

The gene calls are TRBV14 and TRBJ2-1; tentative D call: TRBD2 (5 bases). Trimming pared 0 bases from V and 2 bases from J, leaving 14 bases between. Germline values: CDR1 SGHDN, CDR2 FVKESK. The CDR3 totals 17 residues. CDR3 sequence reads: CASSQDLGASPYNEQFF. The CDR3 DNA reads TGTGCCAGCAGCCAAGATCTGGGAGCGTCCCCCTACAATGAGCAGTTCTTC.

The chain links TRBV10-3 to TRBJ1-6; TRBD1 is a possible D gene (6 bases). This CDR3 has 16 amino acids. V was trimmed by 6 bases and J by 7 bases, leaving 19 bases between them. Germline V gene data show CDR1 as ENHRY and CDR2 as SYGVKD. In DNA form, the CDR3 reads TGTGCCATCAGGGCTATTGAGGGGGTCTCGAATTCACCCCTCCACTTT. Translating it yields CAIRAIEGVSNSPLHF.

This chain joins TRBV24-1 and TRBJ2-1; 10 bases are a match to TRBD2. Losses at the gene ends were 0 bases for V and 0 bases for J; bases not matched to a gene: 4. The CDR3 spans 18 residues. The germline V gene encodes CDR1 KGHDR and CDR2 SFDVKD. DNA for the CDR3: TGTGCCACCAGTGATTTGGACCTAGCGGGAGTCTCCTACAATGAGCAGTTCTTC. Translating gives CATSDLDLAGVSYNEQFF.

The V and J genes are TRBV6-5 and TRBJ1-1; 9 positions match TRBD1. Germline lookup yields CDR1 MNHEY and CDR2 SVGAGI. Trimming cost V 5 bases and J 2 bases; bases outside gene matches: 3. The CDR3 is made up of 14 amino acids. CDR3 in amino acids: CASSTGGSNTEAFF. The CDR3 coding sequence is TGTGCCAGCAGTACAGGGGGCTCTAACACTGAAGCTTTCTTT.

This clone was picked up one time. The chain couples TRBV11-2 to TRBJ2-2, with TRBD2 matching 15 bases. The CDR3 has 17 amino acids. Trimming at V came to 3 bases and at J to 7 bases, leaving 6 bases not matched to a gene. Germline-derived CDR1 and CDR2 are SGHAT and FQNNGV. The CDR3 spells CASSFPGLAGGGGELFF. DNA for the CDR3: TGTGCCAGCAGCTTCCCGGGACTAGCGGGAGGAGGCGGGGAGCTGTTTTTT.

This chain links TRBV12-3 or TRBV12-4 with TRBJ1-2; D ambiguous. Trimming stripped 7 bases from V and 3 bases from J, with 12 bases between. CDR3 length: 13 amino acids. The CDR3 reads CASTPDGDYGYTF. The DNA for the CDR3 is TGTGCCAGCACCCCGGACGGCGACTATGGCTACACCTTC.

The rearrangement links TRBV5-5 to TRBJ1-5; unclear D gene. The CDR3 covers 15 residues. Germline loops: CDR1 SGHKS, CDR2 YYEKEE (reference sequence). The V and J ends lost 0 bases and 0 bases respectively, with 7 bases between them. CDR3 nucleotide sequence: TGTGCCAGCAGCTTGGCCGGCGGTAGCAATCAGCCCCAGCATTTT. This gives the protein CASSLAGGSNQPQHF.

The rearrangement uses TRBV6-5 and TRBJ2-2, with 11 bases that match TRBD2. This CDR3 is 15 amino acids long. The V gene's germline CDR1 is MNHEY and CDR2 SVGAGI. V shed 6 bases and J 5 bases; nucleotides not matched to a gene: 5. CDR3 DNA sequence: TGTGCCAGCAGGCCCACTAGCGGGAGTACCGGGGAGCTGTTTTTT. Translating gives CASRPTSGSTGELFF.

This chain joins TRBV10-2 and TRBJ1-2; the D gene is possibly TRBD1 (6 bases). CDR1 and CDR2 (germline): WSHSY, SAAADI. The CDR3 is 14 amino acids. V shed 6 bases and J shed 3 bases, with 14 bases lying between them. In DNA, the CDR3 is TGCGCCAGCAGCTACGGGGGCGCCGACTATGGCTACACCTTC. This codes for CASSYGGADYGYTF.

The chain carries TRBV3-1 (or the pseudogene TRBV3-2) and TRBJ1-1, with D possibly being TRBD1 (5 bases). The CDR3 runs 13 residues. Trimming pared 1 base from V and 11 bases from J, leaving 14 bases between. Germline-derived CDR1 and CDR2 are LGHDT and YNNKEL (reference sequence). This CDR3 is CASSQGWGVDAFF. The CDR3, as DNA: TGTGCCAGCAGCCAAGGCTGGGGCGTTGACGCTTTCTTT.

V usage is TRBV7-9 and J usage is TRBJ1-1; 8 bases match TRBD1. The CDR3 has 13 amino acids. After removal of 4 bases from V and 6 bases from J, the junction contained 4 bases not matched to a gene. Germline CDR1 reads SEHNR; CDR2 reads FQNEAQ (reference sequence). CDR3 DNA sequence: TGTGCCAGCAGCTCACAGGGGGTTTCTGAAGCTTTCTTT. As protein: CASSSQGVSEAFF.

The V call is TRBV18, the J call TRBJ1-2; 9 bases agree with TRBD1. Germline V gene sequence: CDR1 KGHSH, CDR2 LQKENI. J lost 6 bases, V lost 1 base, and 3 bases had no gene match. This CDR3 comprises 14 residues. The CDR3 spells CASSPRQGGDGYTF. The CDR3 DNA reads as TGTGCCAGCTCACCACGACAGGGGGGCGATGGCTACACCTTC.

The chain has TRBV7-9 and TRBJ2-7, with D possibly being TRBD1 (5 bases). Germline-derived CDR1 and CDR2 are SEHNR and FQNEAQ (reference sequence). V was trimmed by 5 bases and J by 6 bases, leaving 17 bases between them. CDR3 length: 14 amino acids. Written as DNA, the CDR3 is TGTGCCAGCAGCCCGCCCAGGGTTCGCTCCGAGCAGTACTTC. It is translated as CASSPPRVRSEQYF.

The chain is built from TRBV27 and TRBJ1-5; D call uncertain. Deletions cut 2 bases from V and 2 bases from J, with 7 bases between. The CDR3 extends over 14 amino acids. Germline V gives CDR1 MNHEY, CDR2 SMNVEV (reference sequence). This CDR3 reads CASSLVAGNQPQHF. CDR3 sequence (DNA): TGTGCCAGCAGTTTAGTGGCGGGCAATCAGCCCCAGCATTTT.

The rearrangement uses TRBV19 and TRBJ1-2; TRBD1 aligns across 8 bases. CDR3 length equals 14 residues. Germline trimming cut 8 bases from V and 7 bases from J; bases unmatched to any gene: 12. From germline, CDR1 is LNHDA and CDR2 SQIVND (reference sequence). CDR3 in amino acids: CASAGQGKTGGYTF. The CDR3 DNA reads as TGTGCCAGTGCCGGACAGGGTAAAACAGGTGGCTACACCTTC.

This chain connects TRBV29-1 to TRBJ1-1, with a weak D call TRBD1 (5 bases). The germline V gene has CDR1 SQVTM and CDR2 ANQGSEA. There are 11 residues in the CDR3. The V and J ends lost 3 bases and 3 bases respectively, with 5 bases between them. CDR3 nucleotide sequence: TGCAGCGTTGACAGGGACACTGAAGCTTTCTTT. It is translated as CSVDRDTEAFF. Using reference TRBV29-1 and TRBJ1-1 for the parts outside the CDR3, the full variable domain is SAVISQKPSRDICQRGTSLTIQCQVDSQVTMMFWYRQQPGQSLTLIATANQGSEATYESGFVIDKFPISRPNLTFSTLTVSNMSPEDSSIYLCSVDRDTEAFFGQGTRLTVV.

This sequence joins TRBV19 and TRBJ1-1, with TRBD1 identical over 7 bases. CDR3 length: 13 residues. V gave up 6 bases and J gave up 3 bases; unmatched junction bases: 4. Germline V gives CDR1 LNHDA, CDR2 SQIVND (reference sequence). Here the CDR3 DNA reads TGTGCCAGTAGCATCGACAGGGACACTGAAGCTTTCTTT. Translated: CASSIDRDTEAFF. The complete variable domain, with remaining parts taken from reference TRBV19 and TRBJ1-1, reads DGGITQSPKYLFRKEGQNVTLSCEQNLNHDAMYWYRQDPGQGLRLIYYSQIVNDFQKGDIAEGYSVSREKKESFPLTVTSAQKNPTAFYLCASSIDRDTEAFFGQGTRLTVV.

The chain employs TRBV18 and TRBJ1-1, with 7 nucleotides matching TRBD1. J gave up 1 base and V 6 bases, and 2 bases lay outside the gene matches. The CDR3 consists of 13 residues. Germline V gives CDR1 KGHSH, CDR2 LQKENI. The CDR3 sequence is CASSRTGNTEAFF. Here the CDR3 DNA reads TGTGCCAGCTCTCGGACAGGGAACACTGAAGCTTTCTTT.

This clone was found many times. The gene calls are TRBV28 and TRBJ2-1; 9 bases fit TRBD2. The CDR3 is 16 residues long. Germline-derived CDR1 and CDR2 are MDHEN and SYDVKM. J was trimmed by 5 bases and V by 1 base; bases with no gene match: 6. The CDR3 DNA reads TGTGCCAGCAGTTTATTCCGGACTAGCGCTAACAATGAGCAGTTCTTC. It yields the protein CASSLFRTSANNEQFF.

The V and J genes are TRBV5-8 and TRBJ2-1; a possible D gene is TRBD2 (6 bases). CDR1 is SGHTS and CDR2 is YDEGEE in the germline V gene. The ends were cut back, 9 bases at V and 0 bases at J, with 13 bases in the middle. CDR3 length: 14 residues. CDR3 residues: CATPAGSSYNEQFF. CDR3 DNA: TGTGCCACCCCAGCGGGCAGCTCCTACAATGAGCAGTTCTTC.

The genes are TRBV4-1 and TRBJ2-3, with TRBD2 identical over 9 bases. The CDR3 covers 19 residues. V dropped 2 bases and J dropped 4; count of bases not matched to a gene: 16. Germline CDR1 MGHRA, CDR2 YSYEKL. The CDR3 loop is CASSQIPLQGAGGADTQYF. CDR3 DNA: TGCGCCAGCAGCCAAATTCCCCTCCAGGGAGCGGGAGGAGCAGATACGCAGTATTTT.

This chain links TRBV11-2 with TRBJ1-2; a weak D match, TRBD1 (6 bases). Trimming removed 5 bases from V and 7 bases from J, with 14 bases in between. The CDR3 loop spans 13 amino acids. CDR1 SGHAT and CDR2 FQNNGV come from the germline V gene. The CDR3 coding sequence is TGTGCCAGCAGCGGGGGGCAGGGGATTGGCTACACCTTC. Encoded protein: CASSGGQGIGYTF. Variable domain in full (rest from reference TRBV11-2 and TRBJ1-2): EAGVAQSPRYKIIEKRQSVAFWCNPISGHATLYWYQQILGQGPKLLIQFQNNGVVDDSQLPKDRFSAERLKGVDSTLKIQPAKLEDSAVYLCASSGGQGIGYTFGSGTRLTVV.

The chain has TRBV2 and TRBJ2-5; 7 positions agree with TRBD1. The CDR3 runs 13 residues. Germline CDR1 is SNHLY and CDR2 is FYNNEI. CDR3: CSQYRDSQETQYF. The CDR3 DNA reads TGTTCACAATACCGGGACAGCCAAGAGACCCAGTACTTC. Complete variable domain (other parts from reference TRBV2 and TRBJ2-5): EPEVTQTPSHQVTQMGQEVILRCVPISNHLYFYWYRQILGQKVEFLVSFYNNEISEKSEIFDDQFSVERPDGSNFTLKIRSTKLEDSAMYFCSQYRDSQETQYFGPGTRLLVL.